This T cell receptor (beta chain) was sequenced for a study of cytomegalovirus exposure and HLA in healthy donors. Study-level points and caveats: Specificity of a few CMV-associated chains for CMV antigens was verified in vitro.

Primers for the PCR totalled 60 Vbeta and 13 Jbeta. Profiled with immunoSEQ multiplex PCR; TCRdb holds only in-frame clones, not every one. Among 150,000 to 200,000 clones listed, 60% to 85% were seen once. In regard to this clone: Its antigen is still unknown.

The length of the CDR3 is 16 residues. Unmatched junction bases numbered 10, after V lost 6 bases and J lost 4 bases. Germline V gives CDR1 SGHTA, CDR2 FQGTGA. The sample comprised PBMCs. The chain joins TRBV7-3 to TRBJ2-1; 9 bases are a match to TRBD2. This clonotype originated in a female donor in good health and CMV-seronegative. Here the CDR3 DNA reads TGTGCCAGCAGTCAAAGGGGCCTAGCGGGATACAATGAGCAGTTCTTC. Protein sequence: CASSQRGLAGYNEQFF.